The 9 T cell receptor beta chains presented below share a single source sample, sequenced in a study of PD-1 blockade in classical Hodgkin lymphoma. Libraries were prepared by immunoSEQ multiplex PCR; TCRdb keeps only in-frame clonotypes and omits some of them. This table has approximately 65,000 clones, approximately 94% appearing once. The time point here: cycle 4 day 1 (C4D1), after six to seven weeks of nivolumab. Every patient was affected by relapse after autologous stem cell transplantation, while exposure to brentuximab vedotin was not uniform. Here the sequenced sample was peripheral blood mononuclear cells (PBMCs), taken before the fourth cycle of nivolumab. The receptors come from a human donor with classical Hodgkin lymphoma.

About this clone itself: Other DNA sequences in this specimen translate into the identical CDR3. The J gene is TRBJ2-2, the V gene TRBV15; TRBD2 matches 7 bases. Germline-derived CDR1 and CDR2 are LNHNV and YYDKDF (reference sequence). V was pared by 0 bases and J by 2 bases, with 3 bases of the junction left unmatched. The CDR3 totals 16 residues. The CDR3 sequence: CATSREAGLNTGELFF. CDR3 in DNA: TGTGCCACCAGCAGAGAAGCGGGGCTAAACACCGGGGAGCTGTTTTTT.

The rearrangement links TRBV7-2 to TRBJ1-4, with a tentative D call TRBD1 (6 bases). The CDR3 is 11 amino acids. Trimming removed 5 bases at V and 13 bases at J, with 11 bases between. CDR1 and CDR2 (germline): SGHTA, FQGNSA. The CDR3 nucleotides are TGTGCCAGCAGCAGGGGGGAAGGACTGTTTTTT. Its translation is CASSRGEGLFF.

V and J are TRBV2 and TRBJ2-7; TRBD1 is a possible D gene (5 bases). Germline loops: CDR1 SNHLY, CDR2 FYNNEI. V lost 5 bases to trimming and J lost 2 bases, with 13 bases between them. The CDR3 runs 14 residues. CDR3 loop: CASSFSRETYEQYF. The CDR3 DNA follows: TGTGCCAGCAGTTTCTCCAGGGAAACCTACGAGCAGTACTTC.

This chain connects TRBV5-1 to TRBJ2-7, with D possibly being TRBD2 (6 bases). The CDR3 contains 14 residues. Germline V gives CDR1 SGHRS, CDR2 YFSETQ. V was trimmed by 0 bases and J by 4 bases, leaving 11 bases between them. In DNA, the CDR3 is TGCGCCAGCAGCTTGGCGGGAGTTGAATACGAGCAGTACTTC. Encoded protein: CASSLAGVEYEQYF. Supplemented by reference TRBV5-1 and TRBJ2-7, the full variable domain reads KAGVTQTPRYLIKTRGQQVTLSCSPISGHRSVSWYQQTPGQGLQFLFEYFSETQRNKGNFPGRFSGRQFSNSRSEMNVSTLELGDSALYLCASSLAGVEYEQYFGPGTRLTVT.

The V and J genes are TRBV2 and TRBJ1-5; TRBD1 matches at 9 bases. Unmatched junction bases numbered 1, after V lost 5 bases and J lost 2 bases. The CDR3 runs 14 residues. Per germline, CDR1 SNHLY and CDR2 FYNNEI. CDR3 sequence: CASSRQGGNQPQHF. The CDR3 region has the DNA TGTGCCAGCAGTCGACAGGGGGGCAATCAGCCCCAGCATTTT.

V and J are TRBV13 and TRBJ1-3; D ambiguous. The CDR3 loop spans 15 amino acids. V was trimmed by 8 bases and J by 0 bases, leaving 14 bases between them. Germline CDR1 is PRHDT and CDR2 is FYEKMQ (reference sequence). Here the CDR3 reads CASCAYRVSGNTIYF. CDR3 bases: TGTGCCAGCTGCGCCTATAGGGTCTCTGGAAACACCATATATTTT.

The gene calls are TRBV4-1 and TRBJ1-5; 8 bases line up with TRBD1. V lost 2 bases, J lost 11 bases, and 11 bases stayed unmatched. The CDR3 extends over 15 amino acids. From germline, CDR1 is MGHRA and CDR2 YSYEKL. The CDR3 DNA sequence: TGCGCCAGCAGCCAACACCTTGACAGGGGTGGGGCCCAGCATTTT. Translating gives CASSQHLDRGGAQHF.

This chain connects TRBV27 to TRBJ2-1; D is perhaps TRBD1 (5 bases). Germline V gene data show CDR1 as MNHEY and CDR2 as SMNVEV (reference sequence). V shed 5 bases and J shed 1 base, with 9 bases lying between them. The CDR3 is made up of 14 amino acids. The CDR3 region is CASSHTGSYNEQFF. The DNA for the CDR3 is TGTGCCAGCAGTCATACAGGTTCCTACAATGAGCAGTTCTTC.

The V gene is TRBV28, the J gene TRBJ2-7, with 13 nucleotides matching TRBD2. V dropped 5 bases and J dropped 2; count of bases not matched to a gene: 12. The CDR3 has 18 amino acids. The germline V gene encodes CDR1 MDHEN and CDR2 SYDVKM. CDR3 region: CASSPPLAGGPVPYEQYF. CDR3 DNA: TGTGCCAGCAGTCCGCCACTAGCGGGAGGGCCTGTTCCCTACGAGCAGTACTTC. The full variable domain, rest sourced from reference TRBV28 and TRBJ2-7, is DVKVTQSSRYLVKRTGEKVFLECVQDMDHENMFWYRQDPGLGLRLIYFSYDVKMKEKGDIPEGYSVSREKKERFSLILESASTNQTSMYLCASSPPLAGGPVPYEQYFGPGTRLTVT.